This T cell receptor beta chain was profiled in a study of long-term antiretroviral therapy in people with HIV. Version v3.0 of the immunoSEQ assay ran at survey level. Data came from immunoSEQ multiplex PCR; TCRdb stores just in-frame clones and leaves some out. The top ten clones hold 16% of a sample with around 7,900 clones, approximately 80% of them seen once. With 1 base removed from V and 4 bases from J, the gap between germline ends came to 12 bases. Germline V gene sequence: CDR1 SGHDT, CDR2 YYEEEE. The CDR3 runs 14 residues. The TCR originated in a man aged 35 to 55 with HIV. The chain is built from TRBV5-6 and TRBJ2-7, with D unclear. The source material was unsorted PBMCs, sampled 0.1 years after starting antiretroviral therapy. CDR3 residues: CASSLRRSLYEQYF. DNA of the CDR3: TGTGCCAGCAGCTTGAGGCGATCTCTTTACGAGCAGTACTTC.